This TCR beta chain was sequenced during a study of blood T cell repertoires in COVID-19. In the study overall: The samples span acute and convalescent COVID-19 from the United States, Italy and Spain.

Sequencing used immunoSEQ multiplex PCR; TCRdb keeps in-frame clones, though not all of them. The profile shows some 340,000 clones, around 80% of them singletons. This TCR derives from a man aged 30-40 years with active or convalescent COVID-19. Sequenced sample: peripheral blood.

CDR3 loop: CASSQELSSGGRTGGYTF. The CDR3 bases are TGCGCCAGCAGCCAAGAATTATCATCCGGGGGGCGTACGGGCGGCTACACCTTC. The chain is built from TRBV4-3 and TRBJ1-2, with a tentative D call TRBD1 (6 bases). V gave up 0 bases and J gave up 8 bases, with 25 bases separating them. CDR3 length: 18 amino acids. The germline CDR1 and CDR2 sequences are LGHNA and YSLEER.